This paragraph covers one T cell receptor (beta chain) sequence. The CDR3 loop spans 12 amino acids. Germline assignment: CDR1 MNHEY and CDR2 SVGAGI. Trimming pared 5 bases from V and 5 bases from J, leaving 6 bases between. The data stem from a study of blood T cell repertoires in COVID-19. About the research overall: Spain, Italy and the United States supplied samples that represented acute and convalescent COVID-19.

In the original workflow: It was from reference gene primer amplification that nucleated cell counts were estimated. The repertoire was sequenced with immunoSEQ multiplex PCR; TCRdb's copy has only in-frame clones and lacks some. V and J calls and clone size are as listed in that table; D and trimming were resolved from the DNA. The table has 100,000 to 120,000 clones, approximately 82% seen once. The TCR sequence derives from a woman aged 80 or over with acute or convalescent COVID-19. The rearrangement links TRBV6-5 to TRBJ1-4; D unclear. The specimen sequenced was peripheral blood. The chain's CDR3 is CASSQSNEKLFF. Written as DNA, the CDR3 is TGTGCCAGCAGTCAGTCCAATGAAAAACTGTTTTTT.